This TCR beta chain was recovered during a study of OX40 agonist ivuxolimab in advanced cancers. Notes on the study in general: Relative to CD4+ cells, CD8+ T cells on average had more expanded clones.

This clone turned up a few times. Its antigen is undetermined. The protocol was immunoSEQ multiplex PCR, while the TCRdb copy is restricted to in-frame clones and leaves out a portion. The data hold approximately 76,000 clones, with 90% to 95% observed a single time. Sequences were derived from CD4+ or CD8+ T cells sorted from blood, sampled in a trial of the OX40 agonist ivuxolimab. The sequence was collected from an adult with an advanced solid tumor such as melanoma, head and neck, liver or kidney cancer.

CDR3: CASSLWAGNQPQHF. The CDR3, as DNA: TGTGCCAGCAGCTTGTGGGCGGGCAATCAGCCCCAGCATTTT. The V and J genes are TRBV5-5 and TRBJ1-5, with D unresolved. The CDR3 has 14 amino acids. V lost 1 base and J 2 bases, leaving 7 bases between the germline ends. In germline, CDR1 is SGHKS, CDR2 YYEKEE (reference sequence). Full variable domain (remainder filled in from reference TRBV5-5 and TRBJ1-5): DAGVTQSPTHLIKTRGQQVTLRCSPISGHKSVSWYQQVLGQGPQFIFQYYEKEERGRGNFPDRFSARQFPNYSSELNVNALLLGDSALYLCASSLWAGNQPQHFGDGTRLSIL.